This T cell receptor (beta chain) emerged from a study of cytomegalovirus exposure and HLA in healthy donors. Only in-frame clones appear in the TCRdb table, and some are missing; sequencing was by immunoSEQ multiplex PCR. The sample carries approximately 220,000 clones, over 80% recorded once. Study conclusions and caveats: Subsequent analysis of the 100 to 150 validation repertoires found a tendency for first-cohort TCR clusters to co-occur. Usually a TCR sequence was rare, but some public TCRs were found in many donors. The study labeled more than 150 TCR beta chains cytomegalovirus-associated.

The CDR3 contains 13 residues. Trimming took 6 bases from V and 1 from J, leaving 9 bases between them. Germline CDR1 reads MNHEY; CDR2 reads SMNVEV (reference sequence). While the first cohort had several hundred subjects, the donors belonged to the separate validation cohort of over a hundred subjects. In this sample, this clone turned up a few times. Antigen unknown. Sequenced: PBMCs. The sequence was collected from a young woman in good health and CMV-seronegative. V is TRBV27 and J is TRBJ1-1; no definite D call. CDR3 coding DNA: TGTGCCAGCAGCCCCCAGGCGAACACTGAAGCTTTCTTT. This codes for CASSPQANTEAFF.